This TCR beta chain was profiled in a study of blood T cell repertoires in COVID-19. Participant-given clinical history determined each cohort assignment. Recovered Cohort 3 donors showed two negative PCRs, clearance, or symptom resolution. Repertoires were generated with immunoSEQ multiplex PCR, while TCRdb's copy carries only in-frame clones and drops some. This sample has approximately 440,000 clones; roughly 87% occur once, and the top ten carry 0.6%. The TCR was taken from a man between 18 and 29 years old who had recovered from COVID-19. Sequencing was done on a sample of PBMCs or T cells enriched from blood (not recorded which).

CDR3 sequence (DNA): TGTGCCAGCAGTTTAGAGACACATCAGCCCCAGCATTTT. Its translation: CASSLETHQPQHF. The V call is TRBV12-3 or TRBV12-4, the J call TRBJ1-5; D unresolved. The CDR3 sequence is 13 residues long. V shed 1 base and J shed 5 bases, with 6 bases lying between them.